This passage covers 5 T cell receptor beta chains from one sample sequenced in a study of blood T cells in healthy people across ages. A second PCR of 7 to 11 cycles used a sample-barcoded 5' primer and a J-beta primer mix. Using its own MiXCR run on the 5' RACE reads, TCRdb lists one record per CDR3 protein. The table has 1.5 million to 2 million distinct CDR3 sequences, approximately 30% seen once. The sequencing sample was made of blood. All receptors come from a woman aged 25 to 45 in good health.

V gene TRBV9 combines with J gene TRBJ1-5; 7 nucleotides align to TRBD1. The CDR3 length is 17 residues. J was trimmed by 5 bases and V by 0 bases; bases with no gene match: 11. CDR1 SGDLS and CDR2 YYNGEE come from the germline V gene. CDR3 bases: TGTGCCAGCAGCGTAGAATTGGACAGGATCAGGGATCAGCCCCAGCATTTT. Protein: CASSVELDRIRDQPQHF.

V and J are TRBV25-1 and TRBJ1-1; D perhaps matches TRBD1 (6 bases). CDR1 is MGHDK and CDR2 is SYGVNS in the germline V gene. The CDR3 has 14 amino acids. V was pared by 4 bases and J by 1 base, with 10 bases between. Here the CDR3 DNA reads TGTGCCAGCAGTGGGACAGTGGGGAACACTGAAGCTTTCTTT. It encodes CASSGTVGNTEAFF.

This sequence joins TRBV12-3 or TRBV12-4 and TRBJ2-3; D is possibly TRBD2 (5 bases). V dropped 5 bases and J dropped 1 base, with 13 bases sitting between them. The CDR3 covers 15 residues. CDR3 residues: CASSPDLRGTDTQYF. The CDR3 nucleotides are TGTGCCAGCAGTCCGGACCTGAGGGGCACAGATACGCAGTATTTT.

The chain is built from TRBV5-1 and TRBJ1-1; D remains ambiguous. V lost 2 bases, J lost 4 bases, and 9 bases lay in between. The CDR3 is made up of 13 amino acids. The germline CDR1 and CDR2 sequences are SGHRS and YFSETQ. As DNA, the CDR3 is TGCGCCAGCAGCTTAGAGATAACCACTGAAGCTTTCTTT. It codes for CASSLEITTEAFF.

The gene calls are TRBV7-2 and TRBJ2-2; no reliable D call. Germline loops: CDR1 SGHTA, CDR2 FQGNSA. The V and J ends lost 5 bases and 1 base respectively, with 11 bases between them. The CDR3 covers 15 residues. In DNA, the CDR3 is TGTGCCAGCAGCCCCAGGACGCGGAACACCGGGGAGCTGTTTTTT. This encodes CASSPRTRNTGELFF.